This T cell receptor (beta chain) was captured in a study of T cell responses to AZD1222 COVID-19 vaccine. Findings and caveats of the study: Donors were chiefly white British, with a greater number of females, and clonal diversity was perhaps underestimated. Among vaccine-associated CD4 TCRs, coverage spanned spike, with dominance at 160-218 and 743-854. It was only a handful of AZD1222 recipients who were seropositive at baseline.

A remark on this clone: Its specificity is unknown.

Repertoires were generated with immunoSEQ multiplex PCR, while TCRdb's copy carries only in-frame clones and drops some. The sample shows some 140,000 clones, 93% of them seen only once. Germline V gives CDR1 SNHLY, CDR2 FYNNEI. This CDR3 comprises 15 residues. Trimming pared 3 bases from V and 3 bases from J, leaving 14 bases between. Sequenced here: peripheral blood, sampled on day 0 of AZD1222 vaccination. The TCR sequence derives from an adult in good health. This chain joins TRBV2 and TRBJ1-1; maybe TRBD1 (6 bases). The CDR3: CASSDPRGRYTEAFF. The CDR3 region has the DNA TGTGCCAGCAGTGACCCTCGGGGGCGGTACACTGAAGCTTTCTTT.